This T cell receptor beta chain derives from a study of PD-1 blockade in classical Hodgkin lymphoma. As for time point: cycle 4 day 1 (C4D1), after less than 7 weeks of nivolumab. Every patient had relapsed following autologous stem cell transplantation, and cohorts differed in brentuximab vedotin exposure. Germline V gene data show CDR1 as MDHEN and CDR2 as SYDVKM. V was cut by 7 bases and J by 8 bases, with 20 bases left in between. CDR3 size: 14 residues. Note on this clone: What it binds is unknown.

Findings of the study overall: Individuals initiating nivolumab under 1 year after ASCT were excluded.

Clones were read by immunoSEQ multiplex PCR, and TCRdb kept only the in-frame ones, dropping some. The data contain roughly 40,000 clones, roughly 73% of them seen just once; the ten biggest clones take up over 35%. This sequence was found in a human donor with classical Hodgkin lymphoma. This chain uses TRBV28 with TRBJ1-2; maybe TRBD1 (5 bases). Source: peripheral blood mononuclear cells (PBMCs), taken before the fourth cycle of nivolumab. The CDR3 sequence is CASNQRGGKYGYTF. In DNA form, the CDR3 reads TGTGCCAGCAACCAGAGGGGCGGCAAATACGGCTACACCTTC.